The sequence of this TCR beta chain was determined in a study of cytomegalovirus exposure and HLA in healthy donors. Trimming took 8 bases from V and 4 from J, leaving 11 bases between them. The length of the CDR3 is 11 residues. Germline-derived CDR1 and CDR2 are DFQATT and SNEGSKA (reference sequence). Researchers ran the PCR with 60 Vbeta and 13 Jbeta primers. Sequencing was performed with immunoSEQ multiplex PCR; in TCRdb, only in-frame clones are kept and a portion is missing. This sample's table reports 60,000 to 85,000 clones. Sequencing was done on a sample of PBMCs. The TCR was taken from a man in his fifties or sixties in good health and CMV-seropositive. J is TRBJ1-2 and V is TRBV20-1; D is uncertain. CDR3 sequence reads: CSLPTTYGYTF. The CDR3 DNA follows: TGCAGTCTTCCGACTACCTATGGCTACACCTTC.